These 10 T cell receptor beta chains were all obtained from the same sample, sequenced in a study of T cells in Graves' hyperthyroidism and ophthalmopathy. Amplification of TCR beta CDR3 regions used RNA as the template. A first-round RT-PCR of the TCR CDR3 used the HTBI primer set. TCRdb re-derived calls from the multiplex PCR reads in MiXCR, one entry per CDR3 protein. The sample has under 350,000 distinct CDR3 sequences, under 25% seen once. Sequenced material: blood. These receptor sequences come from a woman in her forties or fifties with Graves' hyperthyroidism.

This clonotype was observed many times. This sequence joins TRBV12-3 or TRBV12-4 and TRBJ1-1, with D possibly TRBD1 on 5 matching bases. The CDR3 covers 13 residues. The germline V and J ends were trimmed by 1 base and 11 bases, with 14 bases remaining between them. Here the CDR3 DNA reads TGTGCCAGCAGTTTAGGAGGGAGGGGTTGGGCTTTCTTT. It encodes CASSLGGRGWAFF.

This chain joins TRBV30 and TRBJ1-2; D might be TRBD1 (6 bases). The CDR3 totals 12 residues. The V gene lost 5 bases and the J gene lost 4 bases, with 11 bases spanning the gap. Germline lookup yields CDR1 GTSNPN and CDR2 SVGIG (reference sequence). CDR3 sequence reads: CAWDRLSYGYTF. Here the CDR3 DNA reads TGTGCCTGGGACAGGCTAAGCTATGGCTACACCTTC.

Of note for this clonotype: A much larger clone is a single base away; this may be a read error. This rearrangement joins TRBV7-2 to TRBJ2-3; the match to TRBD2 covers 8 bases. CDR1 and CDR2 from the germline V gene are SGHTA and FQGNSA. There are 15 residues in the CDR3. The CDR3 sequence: CASRSSGSVTGTQYF. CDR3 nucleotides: TGTGCCAGCAGATCCAGCGGGAGCGTAACAGGTACGCAGTATTTT.

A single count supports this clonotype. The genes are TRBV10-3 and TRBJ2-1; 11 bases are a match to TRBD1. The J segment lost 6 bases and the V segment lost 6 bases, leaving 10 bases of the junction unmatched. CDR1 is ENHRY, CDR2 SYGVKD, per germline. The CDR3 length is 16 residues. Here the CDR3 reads CAIRAQGQGELNEQFF. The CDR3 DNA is TGTGCCATCAGGGCGCAGGGACAGGGGGAACTCAATGAGCAGTTCTTC.

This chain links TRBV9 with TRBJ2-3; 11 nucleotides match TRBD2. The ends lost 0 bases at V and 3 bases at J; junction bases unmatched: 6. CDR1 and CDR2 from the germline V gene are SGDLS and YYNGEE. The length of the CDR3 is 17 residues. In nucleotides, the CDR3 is TGTGCCAGCAGCGTAGGTGCTAGCGGGAGGTTAACAGATACGCAGTATTTT. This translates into CASSVGASGRLTDTQYF.

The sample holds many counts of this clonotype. CDR3 sequence (DNA): TGTGCCTGGAGTGTACTTAACGAACTGACCCAGTACTTC. Protein sequence: CAWSVLNELTQYF. The rearrangement links TRBV30 to TRBJ2-5; unclear D gene. Trimming took off 0 bases at V and 7 bases at J, with 12 bases between the two ends. The germline gives CDR1 GTSNPN, CDR2 SVGIG (reference sequence). There are 13 residues in the CDR3.

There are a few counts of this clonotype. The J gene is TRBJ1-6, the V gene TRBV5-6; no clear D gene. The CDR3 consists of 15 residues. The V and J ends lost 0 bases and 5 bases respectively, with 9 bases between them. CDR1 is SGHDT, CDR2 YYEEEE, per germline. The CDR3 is CASSLVGINNSPLHF. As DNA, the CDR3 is TGTGCCAGCAGCTTGGTTGGGATCAATAATTCACCCCTCCACTTT.

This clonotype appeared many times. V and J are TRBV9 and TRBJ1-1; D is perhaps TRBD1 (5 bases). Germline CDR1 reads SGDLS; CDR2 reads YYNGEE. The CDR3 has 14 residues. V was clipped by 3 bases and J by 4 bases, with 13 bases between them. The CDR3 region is CASSEQGIGTEAFF. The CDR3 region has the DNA TGTGCCAGCAGCGAGCAGGGTATCGGCACTGAAGCTTTCTTT.

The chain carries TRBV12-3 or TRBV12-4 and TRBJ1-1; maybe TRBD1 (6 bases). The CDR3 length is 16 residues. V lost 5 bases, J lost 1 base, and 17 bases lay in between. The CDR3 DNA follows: TGTGCCAGCAGTCTACCCCGTGGGGGCGCGAACACTGAAGCTTTCTTT. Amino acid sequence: CASSLPRGGANTEAFF.

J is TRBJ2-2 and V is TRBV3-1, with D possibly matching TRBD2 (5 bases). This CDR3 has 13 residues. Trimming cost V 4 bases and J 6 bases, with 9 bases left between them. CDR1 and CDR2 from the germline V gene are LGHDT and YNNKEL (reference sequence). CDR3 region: CASSPTRAGELFF. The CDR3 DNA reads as TGTGCCAGCAGCCCCACGAGGGCCGGGGAGCTGTTTTTT.